These T cell receptor beta chains were read from a single sample in a study of blood T cell repertoires in COVID-19. This table comes from immunoSEQ multiplex PCR, and its TCRdb copy is limited to in-frame clones, with some not included. This sample yields about 220,000 clones, of which about 90% are seen a single time; roughly 14% belongs to the top ten. The specimen sequenced was PBMCs or T cells enriched from blood (not recorded which). The receptors come from a woman in her 50s with acute COVID-19. The conserved cysteine and the conserved F or W are not part of the CDR3 here. Each record gives: CDR3 protein, J gene, V gene.

cdr3_aa: SVSLLGTQY; j_call: TRBJ2-5; v_call: TRBV20-1
cdr3_aa: ASSAQTGNPGSPLH; j_call: TRBJ1-6; v_call: TRBV2
cdr3_aa: ASSPSGSPAKNIQY; j_call: TRBJ2-4; v_call: TRBV11-1
cdr3_aa: ASSERGGIFYEQY; j_call: TRBJ2-7; v_call: TRBV10-2
cdr3_aa: ASSWTAYGYT; j_call: TRBJ1-2; v_call: TRBV5-6
cdr3_aa: ASSLLGDKDSPLH; j_call: TRBJ1-6; v_call: TRBV9
cdr3_aa: AWTRFRDQLTDTQY; j_call: TRBJ2-3; v_call: TRBV30
cdr3_aa: ASSRQAREKLF; j_call: TRBJ1-4; v_call: TRBV7-2
cdr3_aa: ASSQIDSGNGYEQY; j_call: TRBJ2-7; v_call: TRBV4-2
cdr3_aa: ASSQVVAGDEQY; j_call: TRBJ2-7; v_call: TRBV3-1/TRBV3-2
cdr3_aa: ATSSFRGMSSEQY; j_call: TRBJ2-7; v_call: TRBV15
cdr3_aa: ASSFFSGGGQPQH; j_call: TRBJ1-5; v_call: TRBV28
cdr3_aa: ASSPRTGGNTEAF; j_call: TRBJ1-1; v_call: TRBV11-2
cdr3_aa: ASSLGQPNYGYT; j_call: TRBJ1-2; v_call: TRBV27
cdr3_aa: ASRAVPQETQY; j_call: TRBJ2-5; v_call: TRBV5-1
cdr3_aa: ASSLAQGQSYEQY; j_call: TRBJ2-7; v_call: TRBV7-9
cdr3_aa: ASSASGTQGTQY; j_call: TRBJ2-5; v_call: TRBV9
cdr3_aa: ASSYPGLAGYNEQF; j_call: TRBJ2-1; v_call: TRBV6-2/TRBV6-3
cdr3_aa: ASSPRERASSYEQF; j_call: TRBJ2-1; v_call: TRBV2
cdr3_aa: ASSYRGLAAHEQY; j_call: TRBJ2-7; v_call: TRBV6-5